A single sample gave rise to the 12 T cell receptor beta chains below, sequenced in a study of Tregs in tolerant kidney transplant recipients. The method was immunoSEQ multiplex PCR; TCRdb's version includes in-frame clones alone and lacks a portion of them. The table has roughly 68,000 clones, 84% seen once. Sequenced input: CD4+ T cells from blood. The origin of the receptors is a human donor in good health.

The rearrangement links TRBV27 to TRBJ1-1, with D possibly matching TRBD1 (6 bases). The CDR3 consists of 14 residues. Germline values: CDR1 MNHEY, CDR2 SMNVEV (reference sequence). The V and J ends lost 2 bases and 4 bases respectively, with 11 bases between them. The CDR3 DNA follows: TGTGCCAGCAGTTTAAGGGGGGAGGTCACTGAAGCTTTCTTT. Translation gives CASSLRGEVTEAFF.

This clone has just one count. The chain carries TRBV11-2 and TRBJ1-2, with 9 nucleotides matching TRBD1. The ends lost 4 bases at V and 8 bases at J; junction bases unmatched: 2. Germline-derived CDR1 and CDR2 are SGHAT and FQNNGV. CDR3 size: 12 residues. Written as DNA, the CDR3 is TGTGCCAGCAGCTCAGACAGGGGGGGCTACACCTTC. This sequence encodes CASSSDRGGYTF. The variable domain in full, with the rest retrieved from reference TRBV11-2 and TRBJ1-2, is EAGVAQSPRYKIIEKRQSVAFWCNPISGHATLYWYQQILGQGPKLLIQFQNNGVVDDSQLPKDRFSAERLKGVDSTLKIQPAKLEDSAVYLCASSSDRGGYTFGSGTRLTVV.

The chain recombines TRBV12-5 with TRBJ1-3; the D gene is possibly TRBD1 (6 bases). The V end was cut by 9 bases, the J end by 0 bases, with 24 bases between. CDR3 length: 18 residues. Germline V gene sequence: CDR1 LGHNT, CDR2 FRNRAP. This CDR3 is CASQATTGASFSGNTIYF. The CDR3 DNA follows: TGTGCTAGCCAGGCCACGACAGGAGCCTCATTCTCTGGAAACACCATATATTTT.

The chain joins TRBV19 to TRBJ2-7, with 8 bases identical to TRBD1. Germline CDR1 LNHDA, CDR2 SQIVND (reference sequence). This CDR3 has 14 residues. V lost 5 bases to trimming and J lost 3 bases; unmatched junction nucleotides: 6. The CDR3 bases are TGTGCCAGTAGTTCGACAGGGGCGGGCTACGAGCAGTACTTC. Amino acids: CASSSTGAGYEQYF.

The chain employs TRBV15 and TRBJ2-3; no clear D gene. From germline, CDR1 is LNHNV and CDR2 YYDKDF (reference sequence). Trimming took 5 bases from V and 5 from J, leaving 14 bases between them. There are 14 residues in the CDR3. The CDR3 DNA reads as TGTGCCACCAGCGGACCAGAGAAGGTAGATACGCAGTATTTT. Amino acids: CATSGPEKVDTQYF.

The V call is TRBV6-5, the J call TRBJ1-2; D is unclear. With 5 bases removed from V and 1 base from J, the gap between germline ends came to 2 bases. The CDR3 extends over 11 amino acids. Germline lookup yields CDR1 MNHEY and CDR2 SVGAGI. Here the CDR3 reads CASSHNYGYTF. Written as DNA, the CDR3 is TGTGCCAGCAGTCATAACTATGGCTACACCTTC.

CDR3 DNA: TGTGCCAGCAGTAGACAGGGGGCTAACTATGGCTACACCTTC. Protein: CASSRQGANYGYTF. The genes are TRBV2 and TRBJ1-2, with 9 nucleotides matching TRBD1. The ends lost 5 bases at V and 0 bases at J; junction bases unmatched: 1. This CDR3 has 14 residues. The V gene's germline CDR1 is SNHLY and CDR2 FYNNEI.

The V call is TRBV5-8, the J call TRBJ1-5; TRBD1 might be the D (5 bases). Trimming removed 1 base from V and 8 bases from J, with 13 bases in between. The CDR3 is 14 residues long. Germline CDR1 is SGHTS and CDR2 is YDEGEE. The CDR3 loop reads CASSLYPGQEPQHF. In DNA, the CDR3 is TGTGCCAGCAGCTTGTATCCAGGGCAGGAGCCCCAGCATTTT.

The chain employs TRBV5-1 and TRBJ2-7; 10 bases fit TRBD2. The CDR3 contains 15 residues. Trimming removed 0 bases from V and 6 bases from J; junction bases left unmatched: 6. The V gene's germline CDR1 is SGHRS and CDR2 YFSETQ. For the CDR3, the DNA is TGCGCCAGCAGCTTGGCTAGCGGGAGCTTCGGCGAGCAGTACTTC. This sequence encodes CASSLASGSFGEQYF.

The chain joins TRBV18 to TRBJ2-3, with no clear D. V lost 6 bases, J lost 3 bases, and 10 bases lay in between. CDR3 length equals 13 residues. Germline CDR1 is KGHSH and CDR2 is LQKENI. The CDR3 here is CASSHEPTDTQYF. For the CDR3, the DNA is TGTGCCAGCTCCCACGAACCAACAGATACGCAGTATTTT.

This clone was counted a single time. The chain uses TRBV18 and TRBJ2-5, with a possible D match to TRBD2 (6 bases). V shed 0 bases and J shed 4 bases, with 6 bases lying between them. Germline lookup yields CDR1 KGHSH and CDR2 LQKENI. This CDR3 comprises 13 residues. The CDR3 DNA follows: TGTGCCAGCTCACCACCGGGGGGAGAGACCCAGTACTTC. This translates into CASSPPGGETQYF.

The chain employs TRBV2 and TRBJ1-1; no clear D. This CDR3 region has 15 residues. V gave up 3 bases and J gave up 0 bases, with 11 bases separating them. Germline CDR1 SNHLY, CDR2 FYNNEI. CDR3 in amino acids: CASSDPVGMNTEAFF. CDR3 sequence (DNA): TGTGCCAGCAGTGACCCCGTGGGAATGAACACTGAAGCTTTCTTT.